Sequencing of this T cell receptor (beta chain) was carried out in a study of a mutant IDH1 vaccine in newly diagnosed glioma. Study-wide background: The start of vaccination came 4-6 weeks after radiotherapy alone, or with temozolomide cycles. Most patients had radiochemotherapy with temozolomide before enrollment; others had one alone.

In this sample, this clone turned up a few times. The antigen is not known. The assay was immunoSEQ multiplex PCR, and TCRdb's table has in-frame clones only and misses some. This table holds roughly 130,000 clones, about four fifths found once. V was cut by 0 bases and J by 3 bases, with 16 bases left in between. This CDR3 contains 17 residues. In germline, CDR1 is SGHNT, CDR2 YYREEE (reference sequence). Time point defined: week 11, during vaccination. What each vaccine dose contained was 300 ug of mutant IDH1 20-mer peptide, accompanied by topical imiquimod. Donors had new IDH1-mutant astrocytomas of WHO grade 3 or 4 (ATRX-lost).

Here the sequenced sample was PBMCs, taken from a glioma patient whose treatment included an IDH1 peptide vaccine. The genes are TRBV5-4 and TRBJ2-1, with D possibly matching TRBD2 (5 bases). The TCR was taken from a man aged 40-49 years with glioma. The CDR3 is CASSLDPTRALYNEQFF. The CDR3, as DNA: TGTGCCAGCAGCTTGGACCCCACTAGGGCACTCTACAATGAGCAGTTCTTC.